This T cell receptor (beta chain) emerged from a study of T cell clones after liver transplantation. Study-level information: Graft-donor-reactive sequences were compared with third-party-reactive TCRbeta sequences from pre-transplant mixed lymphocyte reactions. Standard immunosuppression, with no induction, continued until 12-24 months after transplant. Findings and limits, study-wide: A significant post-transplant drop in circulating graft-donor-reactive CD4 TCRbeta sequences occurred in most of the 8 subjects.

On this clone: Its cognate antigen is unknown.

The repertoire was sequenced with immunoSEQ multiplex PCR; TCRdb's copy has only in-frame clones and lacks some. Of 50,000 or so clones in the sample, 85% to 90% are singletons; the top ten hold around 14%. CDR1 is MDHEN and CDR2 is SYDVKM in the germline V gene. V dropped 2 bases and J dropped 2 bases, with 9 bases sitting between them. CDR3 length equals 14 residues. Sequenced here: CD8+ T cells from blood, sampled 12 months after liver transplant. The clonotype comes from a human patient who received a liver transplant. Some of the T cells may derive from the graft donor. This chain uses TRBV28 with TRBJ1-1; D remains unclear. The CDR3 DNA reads TGTGCCAGCAGTTTAGGGCTTAGAAACACTGAAGCTTTCTTT. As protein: CASSLGLRNTEAFF.